The 21 T cell receptor beta chains below come from one sample, sequenced in a study of cytomegalovirus exposure and HLA in healthy donors. The PCR made use of 60 Vbeta and 13 Jbeta primers. TCRdb keeps only in-frame clones here, not all; method: immunoSEQ multiplex PCR. Of under 200,000 clones in the sample, 84% were seen once. The sequenced sample was PBMCs. Source of these receptors: a man under 40 in good health and CMV-seronegative.

The V gene is TRBV11-2, the J gene TRBJ1-5; D is possibly TRBD1 (5 bases). The CDR3 is 14 residues long. The V end lost 5 bases, the J end lost 7 bases, and 15 bases lay between the germline ends. CDR1 and CDR2 (germline): SGHAT, FQNNGV. The CDR3 DNA reads TGTGCCAGCAGCCCCGATCGCAGGGTCCAGCCCCAGCATTTT. This encodes CASSPDRRVQPQHF.

The chain uses TRBV30 and TRBJ1-3; D is uncertain. The CDR3 spans 13 residues. Trimming pared 5 bases from V and 1 base from J, leaving 9 bases between. CDR1 is GTSNPN, CDR2 SVGIG, per germline (reference sequence). CDR3 nucleotide sequence: TGTGCCTGGGAGCCGAGGTCTGGAAACACCATATATTTT. This sequence encodes CAWEPRSGNTIYF.

This clone was observed once. The V call is TRBV18, the J call TRBJ1-2; TRBD1 aligns across 9 bases. Germline values: CDR1 KGHSH, CDR2 LQKENI. CDR3 length: 14 residues. The V and J ends lost 6 bases and 3 bases, in that order; junction bases with no gene match: 5. As DNA, the CDR3 is TGTGCCAGCTCGGAGGGACAGGGATACTATGGCTACACCTTC. This encodes CASSEGQGYYGYTF.

This chain links TRBV18 with TRBJ2-7; tentative D call: TRBD1 (6 bases). The V gene lost 3 bases and the J gene lost 3 bases, with 12 bases spanning the gap. Germline CDR1 KGHSH, CDR2 LQKENI. The CDR3 covers 14 residues. CDR3 region: CASSPGTHFYEQYF. For the CDR3, the DNA is TGTGCCAGCTCACCCGGGACACACTTCTACGAGCAGTACTTC.

The CDR3 DNA reads as TGTGCCAGCAACCCAGGTTTCAGCAATCAGCCCCAGCATTTT. Encoded protein: CASNPGFSNQPQHF. The chain employs TRBV6-5 and TRBJ1-5; no clear D gene. Germline V gene data show CDR1 as MNHEY and CDR2 as SVGAGI. Between the trimmed V and J ends, which lost 7 bases and 1 base, there was a span of 11 bases. The CDR3 loop spans 14 amino acids.

This clone was observed a single time. The rearrangement joins TRBV7-8 to TRBJ1-4, with TRBD1 matching over 9 bases. Unmatched junction bases numbered 8, after V lost 5 bases and J lost 7 bases. The CDR3 loop spans 15 amino acids. The germline CDR1 and CDR2 sequences are SGHVS and FQNEAQ. The CDR3 coding sequence is TGTGCCAGCAGCCTGGGACAGGGAGGTGGTGAAAAACTGTTTTTT. Translating it yields CASSLGQGGGEKLFF.

The table lists this clone with a count of one. Other DNA sequences in this sample translate to the same CDR3. This chain joins TRBV5-1 and TRBJ2-2; tentative D call: TRBD1 (6 bases). This CDR3 region has 14 residues. Germline CDR1 reads SGHRS; CDR2 reads YFSETQ. Trimming cost V 0 bases and J 6 bases, with 9 bases left between them. The CDR3 loop is CASSLVGGSGELFF. The CDR3 region has the DNA TGCGCCAGCAGCTTGGTTGGGGGCTCCGGGGAGCTGTTTTTT. The whole variable domain, remainder taken from reference TRBV5-1 and TRBJ2-2, is KAGVTQTPRYLIKTRGQQVTLSCSPISGHRSVSWYQQTPGQGLQFLFEYFSETQRNKGNFPGRFSGRQFSNSRSEMNVSTLELGDSALYLCASSLVGGSGELFFGEGSRLTVL.

The gene calls are TRBV19 and TRBJ2-1, with 9 nucleotides matching TRBD2. There are 14 residues in the CDR3. Germline CDR1 and CDR2: LNHDA and SQIVND (reference sequence). V was clipped by 3 bases and J by 8 bases; unmatched bases: 5. CDR3 protein: CASSILAGRDEQFF. The CDR3 DNA follows: TGTGCCAGTAGTATCCTAGCGGGACGAGATGAGCAGTTCTTC. Full variable domain (missing parts from reference TRBV19 and TRBJ2-1): DGGITQSPKYLFRKEGQNVTLSCEQNLNHDAMYWYRQDPGQGLRLIYYSQIVNDFQKGDIAEGYSVSREKKESFPLTVTSAQKNPTAFYLCASSILAGRDEQFFGPGTRLTVL.

This clone was seen only once. The gene calls are TRBV6-6 and TRBJ2-1; 8 bases line up with TRBD2. The CDR3 is made up of 15 amino acids. Germline V CDR1 and CDR2: MNHNY, SVGAGI (reference sequence). Losses at the gene ends were 2 bases for V and 10 bases for J; bases not matched to a gene: 10. The CDR3 is CASSYVRGGGGEQFF. The DNA of the CDR3 is TGTGCCAGCAGTTACGTGAGGGGCGGCGGGGGGGAGCAGTTCTTC.

This clone was seen only once. The chain has TRBV9 and TRBJ2-7; TRBD1 agrees at 9 bases. Germline CDR1 reads SGDLS; CDR2 reads YYNGEE. This CDR3 spans 14 amino acids. V lost 4 bases and J lost 0; bases outside the gene matches: 2. CDR3 residues: CASSPDRGSYEQYF. CDR3 sequence (DNA): TGTGCCAGCAGCCCGGACAGGGGCTCCTACGAGCAGTACTTC.

This sequence joins TRBV2 and TRBJ2-3; D is possibly TRBD2 (6 bases). Germline-derived CDR1 and CDR2 are SNHLY and FYNNEI. This CDR3 region has 13 residues. The germline V and J ends were trimmed by 6 bases and 9 bases, with 16 bases remaining between them. CDR3 DNA sequence: TGTGCCAGCAGCGCCCGACTAGGGAACACGCAGTATTTT. Its protein is CASSARLGNTQYF.

The chain has TRBV9 and TRBJ2-2; 10 bases map to TRBD1. The trim removed 3 bases at V and 6 bases at J, leaving 8 bases unmatched. Germline V lookup: CDR1 SGDLS, CDR2 YYNGEE. There are 16 residues in the CDR3. CDR3 residues: CASSGGTGALAGELFF. The CDR3 region has the DNA TGTGCCAGCAGCGGGGGGACAGGGGCTCTCGCCGGGGAGCTGTTTTTT.

A single count supports this clone. V is TRBV6-6 and J is TRBJ2-5; 10 positions match TRBD2. This CDR3 region has 16 residues. With V trimmed by 4 bases and J by 3 bases, 8 bases remained unmatched. From germline, CDR1 is MNHNY and CDR2 SVGAGI (reference sequence). CDR3 in amino acids: CASSSPGLANEETQYF. DNA of the CDR3: TGTGCCAGCAGTTCCCCGGGACTAGCGAATGAAGAGACCCAGTACTTC.

The chain combines TRBV6-5 with TRBJ1-2; 7 bases map to TRBD1. The CDR3 is 16 residues long. Trimming cost V 4 bases and J 0 bases; bases outside gene matches: 8. Germline V gene sequence: CDR1 MNHEY, CDR2 SVGAGI. CDR3 sequence: CASSSKQGPANYGYTF. CDR3 nucleotide sequence: TGTGCCAGCAGTTCCAAACAGGGGCCAGCTAACTATGGCTACACCTTC.

The chain has TRBV11-3 and TRBJ2-5; D perhaps matches TRBD2 (6 bases). Trimming left V 5 bases short and J 5 bases short, with 18 bases between. The germline V gene encodes CDR1 SGHNT and CDR2 YENEEA. The CDR3 consists of 15 residues. CDR3 in amino acids: CASSVYLEGLETQYF. Written as DNA, the CDR3 is TGTGCCAGCAGCGTATACTTGGAGGGCCTGGAGACCCAGTACTTC.

This rearrangement joins TRBV27 to TRBJ2-7, with 7 bases that match TRBD1. After removal of 8 bases from V and 2 bases from J, the junction contained 6 bases not matched to a gene. Germline CDR1 is MNHEY and CDR2 is SMNVEV (reference sequence). The CDR3 sequence is 13 residues long. The DNA for the CDR3 is TGTGCCAGCCGAAGACAGGGAGCCTACGAGCAGTACTTC. Its protein product is CASRRQGAYEQYF.

The gene calls are TRBV29-1 and TRBJ2-3, with D perhaps matching TRBD2 (6 bases). With 4 bases removed from V and 2 bases from J, the gap between germline ends came to 13 bases. Germline V gene sequence: CDR1 SQVTM, CDR2 ANQGSEA. The CDR3 totals 14 residues. CDR3 sequence: CSVGGVLHTDTQYF. The CDR3 coding sequence is TGCAGCGTTGGGGGGGTGCTCCACACAGATACGCAGTATTTT.

In DNA form, the CDR3 reads TGCAGCGTGGGAGGGCACTATGGCTACACCTTC. Protein product: CSVGGHYGYTF. The rearrangement uses TRBV29-1 and TRBJ1-2; the D is unclear. CDR3 length: 11 amino acids. V lost 6 bases, J lost 3 bases, and 8 bases lay in between. Germline V gene data show CDR1 as SQVTM and CDR2 as ANQGSEA.

This clone was observed a few times. The rearrangement links TRBV6-1 to TRBJ2-7; tentatively, D is TRBD2 (6 bases). The length of the CDR3 is 14 residues. CDR1 and CDR2 (germline): MNHNS, SASEGT. Deletions cut 2 bases from V and 10 bases from J, with 18 bases between. CDR3 DNA sequence: TGTGCCAGCAGTGAACGTCCCGGGACTTCCGACCAGTACTTC. Its protein product is CASSERPGTSDQYF.

The chain carries TRBV4-3 and TRBJ1-2; TRBD1 aligns across 8 bases. V trimming: 2 bases; J trimming: 5 bases; junction bases outside the gene matches: 10. Germline V gene lookup returns CDR1 LGHNA and CDR2 YSLEER. The CDR3 is 16 residues long. The CDR3 bases are TGCGCCAGCAGCCAACATACGACAGGGGCGATTTATGGCTACACCTTC. It codes for CASSQHTTGAIYGYTF.

With regard to this clone: One end of the junction fails to match germline, which may point to a read error. The V call is TRBV30, the J call TRBJ2-7, with D perhaps matching TRBD2 (5 bases). The CDR3 is 12 residues long. Germline V CDR1 and CDR2: GTSNPN, SVGIG (reference sequence). The CDR3 DNA sequence: TGTGCCTGGAGTCCCCCGGGGAGCCCGTGTCACTTC. This codes for CAWSPPGSPCHF.